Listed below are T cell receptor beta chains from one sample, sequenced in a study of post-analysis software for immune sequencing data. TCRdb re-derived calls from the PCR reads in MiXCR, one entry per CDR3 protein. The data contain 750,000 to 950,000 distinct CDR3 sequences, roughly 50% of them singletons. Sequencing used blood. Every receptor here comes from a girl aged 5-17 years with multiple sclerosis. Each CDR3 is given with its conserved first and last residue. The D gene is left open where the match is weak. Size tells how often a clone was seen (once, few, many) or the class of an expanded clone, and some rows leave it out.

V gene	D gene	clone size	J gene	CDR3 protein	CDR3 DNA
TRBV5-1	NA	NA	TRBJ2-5	CASSLGWRGPDPQETQYF	TGCGCCAGCAGCTTGGGGTGGAGGGGACCCGATCCTCAAGAGACCCAGTACTTC
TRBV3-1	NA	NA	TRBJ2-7	CASSQDFVLGDRGPGDPYEQYF	TGTGCCAGCAGCCAAGATTTTGTCCTCGGGGACAGAGGACCGGGAGATCCCTACGAGCAGTACTTC
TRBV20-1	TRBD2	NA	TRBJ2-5	CSARIAGEETQYF	TGCAGTGCTAGAATAGCGGGGGAAGAGACCCAGTACTTC
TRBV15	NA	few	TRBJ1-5	CATSRDPRTAFNQPQHF	TGTGCCACCAGCAGAGATCCAAGGACAGCTTTCAATCAGCCCCAGCATTTT
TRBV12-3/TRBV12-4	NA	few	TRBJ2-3	CASSLDAGEITNTQYF	TGTGCCAGCAGTTTAGACGCAGGGGAAATTACCAATACGCAGTATTTT
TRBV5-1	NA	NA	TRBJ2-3	CASSRDPTMSPDTQYF	TGCGCCAGCAGCCGCGACCCAACTATGAGCCCAGATACGCAGTATTTT
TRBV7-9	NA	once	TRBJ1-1	CASSLRGGSQGQREAFF	TGTGCCAGCAGCTTACGGGGAGGGTCGCAAGGACAGCGTGAAGCTTTCTTT
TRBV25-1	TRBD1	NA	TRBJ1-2	CASSEDRVGYGYTF	TGTGCCAGCAGTGAGGACAGGGTTGGCTATGGCTACACCTTC
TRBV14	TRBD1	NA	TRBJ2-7	CASSPRTGTGGGEQYF	TGTGCCAGCAGCCCTCGAACCGGGACAGGGGGGGGTGAGCAGTACTTC
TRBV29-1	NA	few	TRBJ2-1	CSVEGLTVKYNEQFF	TGCAGCGTTGAAGGTTTGACAGTGAAATACAATGAGCAGTTCTTC
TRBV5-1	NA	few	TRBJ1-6	CASSTGRDNSPLHF	TGCGCCAGCAGCACGGGGAGGGACAATTCACCCCTCCACTTT
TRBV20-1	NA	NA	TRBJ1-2	CSAGTAGTYGYTF	TGCAGTGCTGGGACGGCAGGGACCTATGGCTACACCTTC
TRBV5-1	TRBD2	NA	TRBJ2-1	CASSRPSGNYNEQFF	TGCGCCAGCAGCCGACCTAGCGGGAACTACAATGAGCAGTTCTTC
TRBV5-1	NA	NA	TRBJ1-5	CASSPRAGVNQPQHF	TGCGCCAGCAGCCCGCGAGCAGGGGTCAATCAGCCCCAGCATTTT
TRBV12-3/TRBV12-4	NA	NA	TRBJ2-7	CASSWRTSDYEQYF	TGTGCCAGCAGTTGGAGGACTTCCGATTACGAGCAGTACTTC
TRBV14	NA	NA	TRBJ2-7	CASSPGISGYYEQYF	TGTGCCAGCAGCCCGGGAATTAGCGGTTACTACGAGCAGTACTTC
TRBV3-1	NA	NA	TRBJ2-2	CASSQDTEELFF	TGTGCCAGCAGCCAGGACACCGAGGAGCTGTTTTTT
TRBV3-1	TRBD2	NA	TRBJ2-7	CASSQTGLAGAGGDEQYF	TGTGCCAGCAGCCAAACGGGACTAGCGGGGGCAGGAGGCGACGAGCAGTACTTC